Reported below is one T cell receptor (beta chain). The data derive from a study of blood T cell repertoires in COVID-19. Using immunoSEQ multiplex PCR, the repertoire was profiled, and TCRdb retains in-frame clones only, with some absent. The table records a few hundred thousand clones, about 85% of them present only once. This clonotype originated in a woman aged 45-65 years who had been exposed to COVID-19. The material sequenced was PBMCs or T cells enriched from blood (not recorded which).

The CDR3 DNA sequence: TGTGCCAGCAGTTCGGGGGGCCCCGATACGCAGTATTTT. Translation: CASSSGGPDTQYF. The chain combines TRBV5-4 with TRBJ2-3; perhaps TRBD2 as D (7 bases). Trimming removed 5 bases at V and 6 bases at J, with 13 bases between. In germline, CDR1 is SGHNT, CDR2 YYREEE (reference sequence). The CDR3 loop spans 13 amino acids.